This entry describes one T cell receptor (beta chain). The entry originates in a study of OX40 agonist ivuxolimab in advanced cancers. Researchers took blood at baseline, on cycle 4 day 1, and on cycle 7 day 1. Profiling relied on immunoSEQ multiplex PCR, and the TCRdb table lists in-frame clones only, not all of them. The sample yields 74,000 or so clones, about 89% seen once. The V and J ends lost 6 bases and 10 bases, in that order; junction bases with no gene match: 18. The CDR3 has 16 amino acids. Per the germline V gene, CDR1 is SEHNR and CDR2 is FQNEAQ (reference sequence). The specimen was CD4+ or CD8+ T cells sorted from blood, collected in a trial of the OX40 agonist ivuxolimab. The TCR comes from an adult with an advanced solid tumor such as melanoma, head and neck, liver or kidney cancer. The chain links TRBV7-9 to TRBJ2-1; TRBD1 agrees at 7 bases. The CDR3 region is CASSPLPGQLEMEQFF. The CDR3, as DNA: TGTGCCAGCAGTCCCCTACCGGGACAGCTCGAGATGGAGCAGTTCTTC.